This T cell receptor beta chain originates from a study of T cells in Graves' hyperthyroidism and ophthalmopathy. Overall study findings and caveats: Model predictions of ophthalmopathy came a median approximately 6 months before onset. Most clonotypes expanded in the thyroid (above 0.001) were also present in blood.

RNA transcripts served as the template for amplifying TCR beta CDR3 regions. During a first-round RT-PCR of the TCR CDR3, the HTBI primer set was used. TCRdb re-analysed the multiplex PCR reads in MiXCR, keeping a single row per CDR3 protein. This table holds around 560,000 distinct CDR3 sequences, 16% found once. The germline gives CDR1 MNHEY, CDR2 SVGEGT. This CDR3 has 16 residues. The junction had 4 bases not matched to a gene; V was cut back by 0 bases and J by 2 bases. Hyperthyroidism was newly diagnosed in patients aged 18 to 65 (duration under 2 months). Fresh peripheral blood, more than 9 ml, yielded the PBMCs. This clonotype has only a few counts. The antigen remains undetermined.

This chain uses TRBV6-2 or TRBV6-3 with TRBJ2-1; 7 bases line up with TRBD2. The sample was blood. The clonotype comes from a woman aged 18-30 years with Graves' hyperthyroidism. The DNA for the CDR3 is TGTGCCAGCAGTTACTCAGGCGGGGGAACCTACAATGAGCAGTTCTTC. Protein product: CASSYSGGGTYNEQFF.